The T cell receptor beta chain described here comes from a study of blood T cell repertoires in COVID-19. About the study: Acute-phase and convalescent COVID-19 samples originated in the United States, Italy and Spain.

Germline lookup yields CDR1 LNHNV and CDR2 YYDKDF (reference sequence). The CDR3 has 15 residues. V lost 5 bases to trimming and J lost 2 bases; unmatched junction nucleotides: 5. Per the original data handling: Estimates of nucleated cell counts were drawn from the amplification of reference gene primers. TCRdb's table, derived via immunoSEQ multiplex PCR, lists solely in-frame clones and lacks some. V, J and clone size reflect that table, while D and trimming were determined from the DNA. The sample consists of about 340,000 clones, 65% to 90% of them appearing once. Recruitment covered about 26 US areas and drew participants whose ages spanned about 18 to 89 years. Allocation to cohorts depended on clinical history reported by the participants.

The rearrangement uses TRBV15 and TRBJ2-2, with 7 bases identical to TRBD1. The receptor was derived from a woman in her 40s with acute COVID-19. Specimen: PBMCs or T cells enriched from blood (not recorded which). CDR3 protein: CATSSGGVNTGELFF. The CDR3, as DNA: TGTGCCACCAGCTCAGGGGGAGTCAACACCGGGGAGCTGTTTTTT.